This record covers a single TCR beta chain. Its antigen is not known. The entry originates in a study of regulatory T cells in long-lasting Graves disease. Documented time point: persistent/refractory GD, antithyroid drugs over 5 years with positive TRAb. The TCR library was prepared using RNA isolated from PBMCs. Diagnosing Graves' disease relied on the American Thyroid Association guidelines. Roughly 10 milliliters of peripheral blood were taken and placed in EDTA tubes. To make TCR beta libraries, researchers used iRepertoire HTBI primers and Arm-PCR of CDR3 regions. TCRdb reprocessed the multiplex PCR reads via MiXCR and lists one record per CDR3 protein. The table lists about 660,000 distinct CDR3 sequences, 25% to 30% of them singletons, with under 55% in the top ten. Notes on the study in general: Compared with new cases, persistent Graves' patients showed reduced TCR diversity.

This sample comprised peripheral blood mononuclear cells (PBMCs), obtained when the disease was refractory, from a patient treated with antithyroid drugs. This receptor was identified in a female donor with Graves disease.

CDR3 residues: CSANAWGSNQPQHF. In DNA form, the CDR3 reads TGCAGTGCTAATGCGTGGGGGAGCAATCAGCCCCAGCATTTT. This chain uses TRBV20-1 with TRBJ1-5; D may be TRBD1 (5 bases). CDR1 and CDR2 (germline): DFQATT, SNEGSKA (reference sequence). The CDR3 length is 14 residues. V was shortened by 4 bases and J by 1 base, with 11 bases between the two germline ends.